These 15 T cell receptor beta chains came from one sample sequenced in a study of Graves' ophthalmopathy and Graves' hyperthyroidism. Researchers took RNA transcripts and amplified TCR beta CDR3 regions from them. The library came from an HTBI-primed first-round RT-PCR and a second-round multiplex PCR. One entry per CDR3 protein results from TCRdb running MiXCR on the multiplex PCR reads. The table includes hundreds of thousands of distinct CDR3 sequences, over 40% detected once. The sample comprised peripheral blood. These receptors were collected from an adult man with Graves' ophthalmopathy.

In this sample, this clonotype turned up many times. The chain recombines TRBV7-2 with TRBJ2-7; D uncertain. Germline CDR1 SGHTA, CDR2 FQGNSA. V lost 5 bases and J 3 bases, leaving 8 bases between the germline ends. This CDR3 region has 12 residues. In nucleotides, the CDR3 is TGTGCCAGCAGCCGACTGGGCTACGAGCAGTACTTC. It encodes CASSRLGYEQYF.

The rearrangement uses TRBV11-1 and TRBJ2-5, with D perhaps matching TRBD2 (5 bases). Between the trimmed V and J ends, which lost 3 bases and 5 bases, there was a span of 16 bases. CDR3 length: 15 residues. Germline V gives CDR1 SGHAT, CDR2 FQDESV (reference sequence). The CDR3 protein is CASSFRTGSEETQYF. Written as DNA, the CDR3 is TGTGCCAGCAGCTTTCGGACGGGGTCGGAGGAGACCCAGTACTTC.

This clonotype was detected many times. The V gene is TRBV19, the J gene TRBJ2-7; maybe TRBD1 (6 bases). Looked up from germline, CDR1 is LNHDA and CDR2 is SQIVND (reference sequence). This CDR3 comprises 14 residues. The ends were cut back, 4 bases at V and 6 bases at J, with 16 bases in the middle. The CDR3 bases are TGTGCCAGTAGTACAAACGCAGGGGTTGGCGAGCAGTACTTC. This sequence encodes CASSTNAGVGEQYF.

V is TRBV5-1 and J is TRBJ2-5; D might be TRBD1 (8 bases). The V end was cut by 4 bases, the J end by 5 bases, with 18 bases between. The CDR3 runs to 15 residues. Germline CDR1 is SGHRS and CDR2 is YFSETQ. CDR3 sequence reads: CASSKAYRGGETQYF. In DNA, the CDR3 is TGCGCCAGCAGCAAAGCCTACAGGGGGGGTGAGACCCAGTACTTC.

This chain connects TRBV5-1 to TRBJ1-2; the D gene is possibly TRBD1 (6 bases). Trimming left V 4 bases short and J 6 bases short, with 19 bases between. The CDR3 loop spans 15 amino acids. Germline CDR1 reads SGHRS; CDR2 reads YFSETQ. Here the CDR3 reads CASSRAQGSVNGYTF. In nucleotides, the CDR3 is TGCGCCAGCAGCCGCGCACAGGGTTCGGTCAATGGCTACACCTTC.

In its sample, this clonotype was seen many times. The chain joins TRBV2 to TRBJ1-2, with D possibly being TRBD1 (6 bases). V dropped 2 bases and J dropped 6 bases, with 16 bases sitting between them. Germline V gives CDR1 SNHLY, CDR2 FYNNEI. The CDR3 is 15 residues long. DNA for the CDR3: TGTGCCAGCAGTGAAAGTCGGACAGAAAGGGATGGCTACACCTTC. Translated, it gives CASSESRTERDGYTF.

Many counts were recorded for this clonotype. The rearrangement joins TRBV12-5 to TRBJ2-7; D is undetermined. From germline, CDR1 is LGHNT and CDR2 FRNRAP. V dropped 1 base and J dropped 0 bases, with 10 bases sitting between them. The CDR3 extends over 15 amino acids. This CDR3 reads CASGLGRPVSYEQYF. In DNA form, the CDR3 reads TGTGCTAGTGGTTTGGGCAGACCGGTCTCCTACGAGCAGTACTTC.

This clonotype was seen a single time. The rearrangement joins TRBV7-6 to TRBJ1-6, with D possibly matching TRBD1 (5 bases). Germline values: CDR1 SGHVS, CDR2 FNYEAQ. CDR3 length equals 13 residues. Trimming left V 6 bases short and J 7 bases short, with 10 bases between. CDR3 nucleotides: TGTGCCAGCAGAGGGACTTTCAATTCACCCCTCCACTTT. Amino acids: CASRGTFNSPLHF.

To note about this clonotype: A read error may explain this, as a much larger clone is one base away. The rearrangement uses TRBV2 and TRBJ1-5, with 8 bases identical to TRBD1. This CDR3 is 16 amino acids long. Germline-derived CDR1 and CDR2 are SNHLY and FYNNEI. Here the CDR3 DNA reads TGTGCCGGCAGCGCACCTGGGACAGGCAGCAATCAGCCCCAGCATTTT. Translation gives CAGSAPGTGSNQPQHF.

This clonotype was counted ten times or more. Its ends do not fully match the called genes, so a read error is possible. This rearrangement joins TRBV19 to TRBJ1-5; tentatively, D is TRBD1 (5 bases). The length of the CDR3 is 13 residues. Germline V gene data show CDR1 as LNHDA and CDR2 as SQIVND (reference sequence). CDR3 bases: TGTGCCAGCAGTATAGGTGGGGGTCAGCCCCAGCATTTT. This codes for CASSIGGGQPQHF. Full variable domain (rest looked up from reference TRBV19 and TRBJ1-5): DGGITQSPKYLFRKEGQNVTLSCEQNLNHDAMYWYRQDPGQGLRLIYYSQIVNDFQKGDIAEGYSVSREKKESFPLTVTSAQKNPTAFYLCASSIGGGQPQHFGDGTRLSIL.

There are many counts of this clonotype. The chain recombines TRBV29-1 with TRBJ1-1, with D possibly TRBD1 on 5 matching bases. Trimming took off 6 bases at V and 11 bases at J, with 19 bases between the two ends. The V gene's germline CDR1 is SQVTM and CDR2 ANQGSEA. The CDR3 covers 12 residues. CDR3 sequence: CSVTRGGVGAFF. As DNA, the CDR3 is TGCAGCGTGACCCGGGGCGGGGTCGGGGCTTTCTTT.

The table lists this clonotype with a few counts. The rearrangement links TRBV7-8 to TRBJ1-3; 8 bases agree with TRBD1. From germline, CDR1 is SGHVS and CDR2 FQNEAQ. The V gene end was trimmed by 4 bases and the J gene end by 5 bases; junction bases not matched to a gene: 7. The CDR3 sequence is 15 residues long. The CDR3 spells CASSSPDRDRNTIYF. The CDR3 coding sequence is TGTGCCAGCAGCTCGCCGGACAGGGACAGAAACACCATATATTTT.

This clonotype occurred many times. The chain uses TRBV19 and TRBJ1-2; 12 nucleotides align to TRBD1. CDR3 length: 16 amino acids. Trimming cost V 3 bases and J 5 bases; bases outside gene matches: 7. Germline V gene lookup returns CDR1 LNHDA and CDR2 SQIVND (reference sequence). Here the CDR3 reads CASSMTGDRGRYGYTF. In DNA, the CDR3 is TGTGCCAGTAGTATGACTGGGGACAGGGGGCGATATGGCTACACCTTC. Filled out from reference TRBV19 and TRBJ1-2, the complete variable domain reads DGGITQSPKYLFRKEGQNVTLSCEQNLNHDAMYWYRQDPGQGLRLIYYSQIVNDFQKGDIAEGYSVSREKKESFPLTVTSAQKNPTAFYLCASSMTGDRGRYGYTFGSGTRLTVV.

This clonotype was seen a few times. The chain couples TRBV19 to TRBJ2-2; 7 bases map to TRBD2. Germline trimming cut 4 bases from V and 7 bases from J; bases unmatched to any gene: 9. Germline CDR1 LNHDA, CDR2 SQIVND (reference sequence). The CDR3 spans 15 residues. CDR3 region: CASSKGTTPDGELFF. The CDR3 DNA sequence: TGTGCCAGTAGTAAAGGGACTACCCCGGACGGGGAGCTGTTTTTT.

Comments on this clonotype: The junction departs from germline at one end; a sequencing error may be responsible. The chain links TRBV5-1 to TRBJ2-5, with TRBD2 matching 9 bases. This CDR3 has 14 residues. CDR1 and CDR2 (germline): SGHRS, YFSETQ. CDR3 nucleotides: TGCGCCAGCAGGCGGGGGGGCATTCAAGAGGCCCAGTACTTC. This codes for CASRRGGIQEAQYF. The full variable domain, rest sourced from reference TRBV5-1 and TRBJ2-5, is KAGVTQTPRYLIKTRGQQVTLSCSPISGHRSVSWYQQTPGQGLQFLFEYFSETQRNKGNFPGRFSGRQFSNSRSEMNVSTLELGDSALYLCASRRGGIQEAQYFGPGTRLLVL.